A selection of T cell receptor beta chains follows, all from one sample in a study of T cell changes during pregnancy in multiple sclerosis. The data were produced by immunoSEQ multiplex PCR, yet TCRdb's version contains in-frame clones alone and is incomplete. The sample gives 60,000 to 85,000 clones, about 91% of which show up once; about 2.1% is in the top ten. The sequencing used peripheral blood, collected in the first trimester of pregnancy. The receptors originated from a female donor with multiple sclerosis, enrolled in a pregnancy study. Each CDR3 is given without its conserved first and last residue. The D gene is left open where the match is weak.

TRBV23-1,TRBD2,ASSPPGKRESLTDTQY
TRBV30,TRBD1,AWEDRADQPQH
TRBV5-1,TRBD2,ASSLGFGGTSTDTQY
TRBV23-1,-,ASSQSRVWSPRDNQPQH
TRBV18,TRBD1,ASSLTIQGMDTGELF
TRBV7-9,TRBD1,ASSPNRGGTEAF
TRBV7-9,-,ASSGGGGVRIATNEKLF
TRBV5-1,TRBD1,ASSDRTGGNTEAF
TRBV2,TRBD1,ASRTGVGNTEAF
TRBV10-3,-,ATLGQGGDTQY
TRBV10-3,TRBD2,AISAGGGESSYEQY
TRBV10-3,-,ATETGQSETQY
TRBV5-1,-,ASSLAGRAAT
TRBV19,TRBD2,ASSTSGRCGNEQF
TRBV29-1,-,SVELASFNDEQF
TRBV18,-,ASSPVVDNEQF
TRBV27,TRBD2,ASSFRGGGSYEQY
TRBV5-4,-,ASSLGRGAEAF
TRBV5-6,TRBD2,ASSITSGHTDTQY
TRBV28,TRBD1,ASSLSPTGVRTEAF
TRBV5-4,-,ASSLRQGGRETQY
TRBV14,TRBD1,ASSQVTGQGYNEQF
TRBV7-9,-,ASNNRAGGAEAF
TRBV30,-,AWTTGANVLT
TRBV14,-,ASSPYGGVGTEAF
TRBV11-1,TRBD1,ASSMNVGQVPYEQY
TRBV5-1,-,ASSFFREGETQY
TRBV29-1,-,SVESVQNGYT
TRBV9,-,ASSVGQRGSTDTQY
TRBV9,-,ASSVQMNTEAF
TRBV27,TRBD1,ASSPRQGPYEQY
TRBV18,-,ASSPNSVSATGFYGYT
TRBV7-2,TRBD2,ASSLYPLAGTANTGELF
TRBV7-9,-,ASSLTSRDTEAF
TRBV6-1,-,ASSVLWETQY
TRBV18,-,ASSPRQANTEAF
TRBV6-5,-,ASSSQGYGSGNTIY
TRBV7-9,TRBD1,ASGYRTGYTDTQY
TRBV5-6,-,ASSLRQEDEKLF
TRBV5-1,-,ASSLGRGSVEQY
TRBV6-6,-,ASRGNQRVDTQY
TRBV28,-,ASSLLAGLTYEQY
TRBV7-8,-,ASSSRTFSSYEQY
TRBV5-6,TRBD1,ASSYSDRPLGHNEQF
TRBV6-6,TRBD1,ASSLQGAPYGYT
TRBV6-6,TRBD1,ASRQSGGETEAF
TRBV9,-,ASRGQGTRNTGELF
TRBV19,-,ASSKNTLTEAF
TRBV28,-,ASGPYGRSYNEQF
TRBV10-3,-,AISGQNTQY
TRBV5-1,-,ASSWNLDTSSYNEQF
TRBV19,TRBD2,ASSFSGDAYEQY